The 9 T cell receptor beta chains below all came from one sample that was sequenced in a study of monozygotic twins with inflammatory bowel disease. One entry per CDR3 protein, without DNA, is what TCRdb gives after re-calling the 5' RACE reads. The sample holds 420,000 or so distinct CDR3 sequences. The sample consisted of blood. The receptors were sampled from a human donor with ulcerative colitis or Crohn's disease, or a healthy co-twin of an affected twin (not recorded which).

The J gene is TRBJ2-3, the V gene TRBV19; the D call of TRBD1 rests on TCRdb alone, since no DNA is present to check it. In germline, CDR1 is LNHDA, CDR2 SQIVND (reference sequence). This CDR3 has 16 amino acids. The CDR3 region is CASSPRTGPTADTQYF. The variable domain in full, with the rest retrieved from reference TRBV19 and TRBJ2-3, is DGGITQSPKYLFRKEGQNVTLSCEQNLNHDAMYWYRQDPGQGLRLIYYSQIVNDFQKGDIAEGYSVSREKKESFPLTVTSAQKNPTAFYLCASSPRTGPTADTQYFGPGTRLTVL.

The CDR3 is CASSSGTSVGEQFF. The chain links TRBV5-1 to TRBJ2-1; TCRdb names TRBD2, which stays unverified in the absence of DNA. CDR1 is SGHRS, CDR2 YFSETQ, per germline. This CDR3 contains 14 residues.

This chain connects TRBV30 to TRBJ2-7; TCRdb's D call, TRBD1, is unchecked because there is no DNA. This CDR3 is 14 amino acids long. Germline loops: CDR1 GTSNPN, CDR2 SVGIG (reference sequence). CDR3 region: CAWSIGALPGEQYF.

V gene TRBV6-6 combines with J gene TRBJ2-1. The CDR3 runs 12 residues. CDR1 and CDR2 (germline): MNHNY, SVGAGI (reference sequence). The CDR3 spells CASSPNHNEQFF.

This sequence joins TRBV2 and TRBJ1-1. CDR1 SNHLY and CDR2 FYNNEI come from the germline V gene. The CDR3 contains 13 residues. The CDR3: CATTMDWNTEAFF.

The rearrangement joins TRBV5-1 to TRBJ2-3; no DNA is available, so the TRBD2 call from TCRdb remains unchecked. This CDR3 contains 15 residues. The germline CDR1 and CDR2 sequences are SGHRS and YFSETQ. CDR3 region: CASSLGNGGTDTQYF.

CDR3 protein: CSARGGLAGRNIQYF. The chain is built from TRBV20-1 and TRBJ2-4; the TRBD2 assignment by TCRdb is unverifiable without DNA. Germline V gene lookup returns CDR1 DFQATT and CDR2 SNEGSKA (reference sequence). The CDR3 spans 15 residues.

The chain has TRBV5-1 and TRBJ2-2. The CDR3 is 13 residues long. In germline, CDR1 is SGHRS, CDR2 YFSETQ. The CDR3 here is CASRNENTGELFF.

The chain uses TRBV6-5 and TRBJ1-1. CDR1 and CDR2 (germline): MNHEY, SVGAGI. This CDR3 is built from 15 residues. CDR3 amino acids: CASISVSGGDTEAFF.